The 23 T cell receptor beta chains below come from one sample, sequenced in a study of T cell repertoires in cytomegalovirus infection. TCRdb itself ran the reads through MiXCR, one entry per CDR3 protein. This sample yields nearly 650,000 distinct CDR3 sequences, of which 24% are seen a single time; around 7.6% belongs to the top ten. Specimen: CD8+ T cells from PBMCs. The receptors originated from a human donor in good health (CMV status not recorded). Some clones in this sample may be carry-over from other donors' samples.

There are many counts of this clonotype. CDR3 DNA sequence: TGTGCCAGCAGCTGGCTTGGGGGGGCCTACAATGAGCAGTTCTTC. This translates into CASSWLGGAYNEQFF. This rearrangement joins TRBV7-2 to TRBJ2-1; 7 bases agree with TRBD2. CDR3 length: 15 residues. The ends lost 4 bases at V and 2 bases at J; junction bases unmatched: 5. In germline, CDR1 is SGHTA, CDR2 FQGNSA.

This clonotype was seen a handful of times. This CDR3 is CASSPGPTNEQFF. The CDR3 region has the DNA TGTGCCAGCAGTCCCGGGCCCACGAATGAGCAGTTCTTC. The V call is TRBV12-3 or TRBV12-4, the J call TRBJ2-1; D call uncertain. The CDR3 is made up of 13 amino acids. V was clipped by 5 bases and J by 7 bases, with 12 bases between them.

The chain employs TRBV20-1 and TRBJ2-7; D perhaps matches TRBD2 (6 bases). From germline, CDR1 is DFQATT and CDR2 SNEGSKA (reference sequence). CDR3 length equals 15 residues. Trimming removed 3 bases from V and 4 bases from J, with 19 bases in between. CDR3 DNA: TGCAGTGCTAGGGAGGGAGTAACCCTTTTATACGAGCAGTACTTC. It encodes CSAREGVTLLYEQYF.

The chain joins TRBV6-2 or TRBV6-3 to TRBJ2-1; possible D gene TRBD2, 6 bases. CDR1 is MNHEY, CDR2 SVGEGT, per germline. The CDR3 extends over 15 amino acids. V lost 5 bases and J 7 bases, leaving 18 bases between the germline ends. CDR3 protein: CASSKGLGGYNEQFF. The CDR3 nucleotides read TGTGCCAGCAGTAAGGGGCTCGGGGGTTATAATGAGCAGTTCTTC.

This clonotype has ten or more counts. This chain uses TRBV7-6 with TRBJ2-1, with no clear D. CDR1 and CDR2 (germline): SGHVS, FNYEAQ. The CDR3 is 11 residues long. The V end was cut by 7 bases, the J end by 5 bases, with 6 bases between. CDR3 sequence (DNA): TGTGCCAGCATGGAGAACAATGAGCAGTTCTTC. Its protein is CASMENNEQFF.

This clonotype was detected only a few times. This chain connects TRBV6-2 or TRBV6-3 to TRBJ2-7; 7 bases align to TRBD2. V shed 7 bases, J shed 4 bases, and the junction held 4 bases outside the gene matches. The CDR3 runs 12 residues. Germline V gene data show CDR1 as MNHEY and CDR2 as SVGEGT. Here the CDR3 DNA reads TGTGCCAGCACCCACGGGGGGTACGAGCAGTACGTC. Amino acids: CASTHGGYEQYV.

This clonotype occurred many times. V is TRBV7-9 and J is TRBJ2-1; D ambiguous. CDR1 and CDR2 from the germline V gene are SEHNR and FQNEAQ (reference sequence). Trimming took 3 bases from V and 8 from J, leaving 8 bases between them. CDR3 size: 12 residues. The CDR3 region is CASSFMGDEQFF. As DNA, the CDR3 is TGTGCCAGCAGCTTTATGGGCGATGAGCAGTTCTTC.

This clonotype was observed a handful of times. The chain carries TRBV29-1 and TRBJ2-5, with D maybe TRBD2 (6 bases). The CDR3 totals 11 residues. Trimming pared 6 bases from V and 7 bases from J, leaving 12 bases between. The germline V gene encodes CDR1 SQVTM and CDR2 ANQGSEA. CDR3 in DNA: TGCAGCGTCGGACTCGGGGGGACCCAGTACTTC. Translation: CSVGLGGTQYF.

V is TRBV20-1 and J is TRBJ2-7; a weak D match, TRBD1 (5 bases). This CDR3 spans 13 amino acids. Germline CDR1 reads DFQATT; CDR2 reads SNEGSKA (reference sequence). Trimming shortened V by 1 base and J by 3 bases, and 10 bases separated the two germline ends. The chain's CDR3 is CSARAMDNYEQYF. The CDR3 DNA reads as TGCAGTGCTAGAGCTATGGACAACTACGAGCAGTACTTC.

This clonotype was detected many times. This chain joins TRBV7-6 and TRBJ2-1, with 11 bases aligning to TRBD2. Germline values: CDR1 SGHVS, CDR2 FNYEAQ. This CDR3 has 15 residues. Losses at the gene ends were 5 bases for V and 6 bases for J; bases not matched to a gene: 6. The CDR3 nucleotides are TGTGCCAGCAGCGCACTAGCGGGGGTGATCAATGAGCAGTTCTTC. Protein sequence: CASSALAGVINEQFF.

The genes are TRBV7-6 and TRBJ1-1, with D possibly being TRBD1 (5 bases). The CDR3 sequence is 16 residues long. Germline V gives CDR1 SGHVS, CDR2 FNYEAQ. V shed 1 base and J shed 4 bases, with 16 bases lying between them. CDR3 sequence: CASSLEQAGAGTEAFF. The CDR3, as DNA: TGTGCCAGCAGCTTAGAGCAGGCCGGGGCGGGCACTGAAGCTTTCTTT.

The gene calls are TRBV7-9 and TRBJ2-4; a possible D gene is TRBD1 (6 bases). Trimming shortened V by 4 bases and J by 1 base, and 8 bases separated the two germline ends. There are 14 residues in the CDR3. Germline V lookup: CDR1 SEHNR, CDR2 FQNEAQ (reference sequence). The CDR3 DNA reads as TGTGCCAGCAGCTCCAGGGGCGCCAAAAACATTCAGTACTTC. Amino acid sequence: CASSSRGAKNIQYF.

V is TRBV24-1 and J is TRBJ2-7; D perhaps matches TRBD1 (5 bases). This CDR3 has 13 residues. Trimming pared 9 bases from V and 2 bases from J, leaving 13 bases between. Germline V CDR1 and CDR2: KGHDR, SFDVKD. The CDR3: CATQDTYAYEQYV. Here the CDR3 DNA reads TGTGCCACCCAGGACACCTACGCCTACGAGCAGTACGTC.

V gene TRBV2 combines with J gene TRBJ1-2, with D unclear. CDR3 length: 10 residues. Trimming took 10 bases from V and 7 from J, leaving 10 bases between them. Looked up from germline, CDR1 is SNHLY and CDR2 is FYNNEI. This CDR3 reads CAIRGLGYTF. CDR3 sequence (DNA): TGTGCCATCCGAGGGCTTGGCTACACCTTC. Together with reference TRBV2 and TRBJ1-2, the CDR3 gives the full variable domain: EPEVTQTPSHQVTQMGQEVILRCVPISNHLYFYWYRQILGQKVEFLVSFYNNEISEKSEIFDDQFSVERPDGSNFTLKIRSTKLEDSAMYFCAIRGLGYTFGSGTRLTVV.

In this sample, this clonotype turned up a few times. This rearrangement joins TRBV5-5 to TRBJ1-4; 7 bases match TRBD1. J gave up 5 bases and V 2 bases, and 6 bases lay outside the gene matches. Germline V gene lookup returns CDR1 SGHKS and CDR2 YYEKEE (reference sequence). This CDR3 contains 15 residues. In DNA, the CDR3 is TGTGCCAGCAGCTTCGAGGCAGGGGGAAATGAAAAACTGTTTTTT. Its translation: CASSFEAGGNEKLFF.

The chain combines TRBV20-1 with TRBJ2-2, with no clear D. This CDR3 is built from 8 residues. The V gene's germline CDR1 is DFQATT and CDR2 SNEGSKA (reference sequence). The CDR3 loop is CPSGELFF. Here the CDR3 DNA reads TGCCCGTCCGGGGAGCTGTTTTTT.

The chain couples TRBV12-3 or TRBV12-4 to TRBJ2-3; 7 nucleotides agree with TRBD2. V shed 10 bases, J shed 6 bases, and the junction held 7 bases outside the gene matches. The CDR3 loop spans 12 amino acids. The chain's CDR3 is CATLGRGDTQYF. The DNA for the CDR3 is TGTGCCACCCTCGGGCGGGGGGATACGCAGTATTTT.

V and J are TRBV5-1 and TRBJ1-2, with TRBD1 matching 7 bases. V shed 1 base, J shed 8 bases, and the junction held 5 bases outside the gene matches. Per the germline V gene, CDR1 is SGHRS and CDR2 is YFSETQ. The CDR3 loop spans 13 amino acids. As DNA, the CDR3 is TGCGCCAGCAGCTTGAAGGGGGCCTGGGGCTACACCTTC. As protein: CASSLKGAWGYTF.

In its sample, this clonotype was seen many times. V and J are TRBV7-2 and TRBJ1-2, with D possibly TRBD1 on 5 matching bases. The CDR3 is 15 amino acids. V was clipped by 6 bases and J by 4 bases, with 18 bases between them. Germline V gene sequence: CDR1 SGHTA, CDR2 FQGNSA. The CDR3 here is CASSGVGVAGYGYTF. CDR3 DNA: TGTGCCAGCAGTGGGGTGGGGGTCGCTGGCTATGGCTACACCTTC.

This clonotype was seen a few times. V gene TRBV7-9 combines with J gene TRBJ2-1, with unresolved D. Germline CDR1 reads SEHNR; CDR2 reads FQNEAQ (reference sequence). CDR3 length equals 17 residues. V lost 3 bases and J 0 bases, leaving 15 bases between the germline ends. CDR3 loop: CASSFVPQLISYNEQFF. The CDR3, as DNA: TGTGCCAGCAGCTTCGTCCCACAGCTAATCTCCTACAATGAGCAGTTCTTC.

This clonotype came up many times. This chain joins TRBV28 and TRBJ2-7; unclear D gene. Between the trimmed V and J ends, which lost 2 bases and 7 bases, there was a span of 6 bases. This CDR3 is built from 11 residues. Germline loops: CDR1 MDHEN, CDR2 SYDVKM. The CDR3 spells CASSLGQEQYV. The CDR3 region has the DNA TGTGCCAGCAGTTTAGGGCAGGAGCAGTACGTC.

This clonotype was observed at least ten times. V gene TRBV6-5 combines with J gene TRBJ2-2; a possible D gene is TRBD1 (6 bases). Per the germline V gene, CDR1 is MNHEY and CDR2 is SVGAGI. The CDR3 sequence is 14 residues long. Trimming left V 2 bases short and J 7 bases short, with 11 bases between. CDR3 sequence: CASSYRHRDGELFF. The CDR3 DNA sequence: TGTGCCAGCAGTTACCGCCACAGGGACGGGGAGCTGTTTTTT.

The rearrangement uses TRBV27 and TRBJ2-7, with 8 nucleotides matching TRBD2. The V gene end was trimmed by 1 base and the J gene end by 1 base; junction bases not matched to a gene: 3. The CDR3 is 15 residues long. Germline assignment: CDR1 MNHEY and CDR2 SMNVEV (reference sequence). CDR3 coding DNA: TGTGCCAGCAGTTTATTGGCTAGCGGGTCCTACGAGCAGTACTTC. Its translation: CASSLLASGSYEQYF.